The 4 T cell receptor beta chains below were found in one sample sequenced in a study of cytomegalovirus exposure and HLA in healthy donors. PCR was performed using 60 Vbeta and 13 Jbeta primers. Sequencing was performed with immunoSEQ multiplex PCR; in TCRdb, only in-frame clones are kept and a portion is missing. The table has around 150,000 clones, approximately 80% seen once. Sequenced: PBMCs. These receptor sequences come from a male donor in good health and CMV-seropositive.

The V call is TRBV10-3, the J call TRBJ2-1, with 8 bases matching TRBD1. The V segment lost 8 bases and the J segment 6 bases; nucleotides outside the gene matches: 9. Germline V gives CDR1 ENHRY, CDR2 SYGVKD. This CDR3 spans 14 amino acids. In DNA, the CDR3 is TGTGCCATCCTCTCGGCAGGGGGCCGCAATGAGCAGTTCTTC. Its translation: CAILSAGGRNEQFF.

The chain joins TRBV19 to TRBJ2-5; 12 bases line up with TRBD2. The V gene end was trimmed by 7 bases and the J gene end by 2 bases; junction bases not matched to a gene: 11. Germline CDR1 LNHDA, CDR2 SQIVND (reference sequence). This CDR3 comprises 17 residues. CDR3 protein: CASTPRTSGMSQETQYF. DNA for the CDR3: TGTGCCAGTACCCCACGGACTAGCGGGATGTCTCAAGAGACCCAGTACTTC.

The V call is TRBV4-3, the J call TRBJ1-2; TRBD1 matches at 7 bases. Germline values: CDR1 LGHNA, CDR2 YSLEER. Trimming at V came to 0 bases and at J to 8 bases, leaving 9 bases not matched to a gene. This CDR3 contains 15 residues. The CDR3 sequence is CASSQDGTASLGYTF. The CDR3 nucleotides read TGCGCCAGCAGCCAAGATGGGACAGCCTCCTTGGGCTACACCTTC.

V and J are TRBV5-1 and TRBJ2-1; 10 bases fit TRBD1. CDR1 SGHRS and CDR2 YFSETQ come from the germline V gene. This CDR3 is built from 17 residues. The junction had 10 bases not matched to a gene; V was cut back by 4 bases and J by 3 bases. CDR3: CASSREDRGFLYNEQFF. The DNA of the CDR3 is TGCGCCAGCAGCCGAGAGGACAGGGGGTTTCTCTACAATGAGCAGTTCTTC.